Listed below are T cell receptor beta chains from one sample, sequenced in a study of glioma-infiltrating T cells. Using its own MiXCR run on the multiplex PCR reads, TCRdb lists one record per CDR3 protein. Here the sample spans around 350,000 distinct CDR3 sequences, approximately 42% being singletons. Sequencing was performed on glioma tissue, nonneoplastic brain tissue, or PBMCs (not recorded which). These receptors came from a human donor with low-grade glioma or glioblastoma, undergoing nonglioma brain surgery, or in good health (not recorded which). Both conserved end residues are part of each CDR3. D genes are given only for firm matches. The size entry is marked missing in some rows and otherwise reads once, few, many or a size class.

abundance	v_gene	j_gene	d_gene	len	CDR3aa	CDR3nt
few	TRBV7-2	TRBJ2-7	TRBD2	14	CASNIAGGRNEQYF	TGTGCCAGCAACATAGCGGGAGGACGCAACGAGCAGTACTTC
.	TRBV24-1	TRBJ2-5	.	16	CATSDLAKGGLGTQYF	TGTGCCACCAGTGATTTGGCAAAGGGCGGCCTCGGGACCCAGTACTTC
few	TRBV2	TRBJ1-1	.	14	CASSEIRGNTEAFF	TGTGCCAGCAGTGAAATCAGGGGGAACACTGAAGCTTTCTTT
many	TRBV27	TRBJ1-3	.	15	CASSPVPSSGNTIYF	TGTGCCAGCAGCCCGGTACCCAGCTCTGGAAACACCATATATTTT
.	TRBV4-2	TRBJ2-3	.	18	CASSQDRIVGHSTDTQYF	TGTGCCAGCAGCCAAGATAGGATCGTTGGCCACTCCACAGATACGCAGTATTTT
.	TRBV24-1	TRBJ1-2	TRBD1	14	CATSNFDRDSGYTF	TGTGCCACCAGTAACTTCGACAGGGATAGTGGCTACACCTTC
many	TRBV27	TRBJ2-2	.	16	CASSLSWRSNTGELFF	TGTGCCAGCAGTTTATCGTGGCGGTCGAACACCGGGGAGCTGTTTTTT
many	TRBV27	TRBJ2-3	.	15	CASSFLTGGGDTQYF	TGTGCCAGCAGTTTTCTGACAGGTGGGGGCGATACGCAGTATTTT
few	TRBV28	TRBJ2-6	TRBD1	16	CASSLTGVGGANVLTF	TGTGCCAGCAGTTTAACAGGGGTTGGGGGGGCCAACGTCCTGACTTTC
many	TRBV20-1	TRBJ2-3	.	12	CSAVGATDTQYF	TGCAGTGCTGTTGGGGCCACAGATACGCAGTATTTT
.	TRBV7-9	TRBJ2-5	TRBD2	15	CASSWREIRAETQYF	TGTGCCAGCAGCTGGCGGGAGATACGGGCAGAGACCCAGTACTTC
few	TRBV3-1	TRBJ1-1	.	14	CASSQVTENTEAFF	TGTGCCAGCAGCCAAGTGACAGAGAACACTGAAGCTTTCTTT
.	TRBV7-2	TRBJ1-4	.	15	CASSSMIDSGEKLFF	TGTGCCAGCAGCTCGATGATTGACAGTGGGGAAAAACTGTTTTTC
.	TRBV6-1	TRBJ2-7	.	15	CASSFGGVGTYEQYF	TGTGCCAGCAGTTTTGGCGGAGTCGGGACCTACGAGCAGTACTTC
.	TRBV4-3	TRBJ2-2	.	17	CASSQGADPRRTGELFF	TGCGCCAGCAGCCAGGGAGCGGACCCCAGAAGAACCGGGGAGCTGTTTTTT
many	TRBV3-1	TRBJ2-1	TRBD1	14	CASRSGQGASEQFF	TGTGCCAGCAGATCGGGACAGGGGGCGAGTGAGCAGTTCTTC
many	TRBV6-2/TRBV6-3	TRBJ1-5	.	16	CASSSPTRGSNQPQHF	TGTGCCAGCAGTTCACCAACACGGGGCAGCAATCAGCCCCAGCATTTT
few	TRBV20-1	TRBJ2-7	TRBD2	14	CSASLAGSSYEQYF	TGCAGTGCTAGCTTAGCGGGGAGCTCCTACGAGCAGTACTTC
.	TRBV7-9	TRBJ1-4	.	13	CASRPPHGEKLFF	TGTGCCAGCAGACCACCTCACGGGGAAAAACTGTTTTTT
few	TRBV6-1	TRBJ2-7	.	15	CARSLGQPLPYEQYF	TGTGCCAGAAGCCTGGGACAACCCCTTCCCTACGAGCAGTACTTC
few	TRBV20-1	TRBJ2-3	.	14	CSARDRETLDTQYF	TGCAGTGCTAGAGATCGGGAGACATTAGATACGCAGTATTTT
.	TRBV4-1	TRBJ1-3	.	14	CASSQAGAGDTIYF	TGCGCCAGCAGCCAAGCAGGGGCCGGAGACACCATATATTTT
many	TRBV7-2	TRBJ1-1	.	13	CASSLRQRTEAFF	TGTGCCAGCAGCTTACGCCAGCGGACTGAAGCTTTCTTT
many	TRBV11-2	TRBJ2-1	.	14	CASSLGRFGQKQFF	TGTGCCAGCAGCTTGGGACGCTTCGGACAGAAGCAGTTCTTC
.	TRBV7-2	TRBJ2-5	.	14	CASSLARPSETQYF	TGTGCCAGCAGCTTAGCACGACCGTCAGAGACCCAGTACTTC
many	TRBV15	TRBJ2-1	.	12	CATSRRDQAQFF	TGTGCCACCAGCAGGAGAGACCAAGCGCAGTTCTTC
few	TRBV20-1	TRBJ2-1	TRBD2	15	CSANLAGGPRDEQFF	TGCAGTGCGAATTTAGCGGGAGGGCCTAGGGATGAGCAGTTCTTC
.	TRBV28	TRBJ2-3	.	14	CASSLSAFTDTQYF	TGTGCCAGCAGTTTATCTGCCTTCACAGATACGCAGTATTTT
many	TRBV20-1	TRBJ1-3	.	15	CSARGVSSSGNTIYF	TGCAGTGCTAGAGGGGTCAGTAGCTCTGGAAACACCATATATTTT
many	TRBV20-1	TRBJ1-1	.	14	CSATIGALNTEAFF	TGCAGTGCTACCATCGGGGCACTCAACACTGAAGCTTTCTTT
many	TRBV6-2/TRBV6-3	TRBJ1-2	.	10	CASGTASYTF	TGTGCCAGCGGTACAGCCAGCTACACCTTC
.	TRBV11-1	TRBJ2-4	.	13	CASSPHRGNIQYF	TGTGCCAGCAGCCCACACAGAGGAAACATTCAGTACTTC
few	TRBV7-9	TRBJ1-1	.	14	CASSSRQPNTEAFF	TGTGCCAGCAGCTCGCGGCAGCCGAACACTGAAGCTTTCTTT
.	TRBV7-2	TRBJ2-3	TRBD2	14	CASSRTSAPDTKYF	TGTGCCAGCAGTCGGACTAGCGCGCCAGATACGAAGTATTTT
few	TRBV19	TRBJ1-5	.	13	CASTGGQGQPQHF	TGTGCCAGTACCGGGGGCCAGGGTCAGCCCCAGCATTTT
few	TRBV28	TRBJ2-1	TRBD1	18	CASRSFGQGGGSYNEQFF	TGTGCCAGCAGATCCTTCGGACAGGGTGGAGGGTCCTACAATGAGCAGTTCTTC